This T cell receptor beta chain was profiled in a study of beta chain features in type 1 diabetes. Study at large: Examination of sorted cells across all samples involved over 95 million cells.

The study's findings and limits: Shortening of TCRB CDR3s, moderate but significant, appeared in all four CD4+ subsets of Type 1 diabetes patients. Whatever favoring of shorter templates PCR might show would apply equally to patients and controls.

All of the isolated RNA was reverse transcribed, so expressed TCRB transcripts were sequenced. The protocol was immunoSEQ multiplex PCR, while the TCRdb copy is restricted to in-frame clones and leaves out a portion. Of a few hundred thousand clones listed, roughly 9.8% are singletons. Via the markers CD45RO/CCR7/CD25/CD127/CD95/CD27, stem cell-like memory, regulatory, central memory and naive CD4+ cells were sorted. Trimming cost V 7 bases and J 5 bases, with 17 bases left between them. The germline V gene encodes CDR1 SEHNR and CDR2 FQNEAQ (reference sequence). This CDR3 is built from 14 residues. Regarding this clone: Its antigen is unidentified.

This chain uses TRBV7-9 with TRBJ2-5, with D perhaps assigned TRBD1 or TRBD2 (5 bases each). Source material: central memory CD4+ T cells from blood. This TCR was sampled from a man aged 25 to 40 with type 1 diabetes. The DNA for the CDR3 is TGTGCCAGCATCCAGGACACGTGGGGGGAGACCCAGTACTTC. Protein sequence: CASIQDTWGETQYF.